This TCR beta chain derives from a study of T cells in Graves' hyperthyroidism and ophthalmopathy. TCR beta CDR3 sequences were amplified from RNA transcripts. Researchers ran a first-round RT-PCR on the TCR CDR3 using the HTBI primer set. TCRdb independently ran MiXCR on the multiplex PCR reads; one entry per CDR3 protein. Found here are 750,000 to 900,000 distinct CDR3 sequences, over 35% of them singletons; the top ten hold approximately 10%. This clonotype occurred many times. This CDR3 has 11 amino acids. CDR1 and CDR2 (germline): SQVTM, ANQGSEA. With 4 bases removed from V and 6 bases from J, the gap between germline ends came to 10 bases.

This TCR derives from a young man with Graves' hyperthyroidism. The source material was blood. This chain uses TRBV29-1 with TRBJ2-7; D unresolved. In nucleotides, the CDR3 is TGCAGCGTTGTTTTTAGGGTCGAGCAGTACTTC. Protein product: CSVVFRVEQYF.